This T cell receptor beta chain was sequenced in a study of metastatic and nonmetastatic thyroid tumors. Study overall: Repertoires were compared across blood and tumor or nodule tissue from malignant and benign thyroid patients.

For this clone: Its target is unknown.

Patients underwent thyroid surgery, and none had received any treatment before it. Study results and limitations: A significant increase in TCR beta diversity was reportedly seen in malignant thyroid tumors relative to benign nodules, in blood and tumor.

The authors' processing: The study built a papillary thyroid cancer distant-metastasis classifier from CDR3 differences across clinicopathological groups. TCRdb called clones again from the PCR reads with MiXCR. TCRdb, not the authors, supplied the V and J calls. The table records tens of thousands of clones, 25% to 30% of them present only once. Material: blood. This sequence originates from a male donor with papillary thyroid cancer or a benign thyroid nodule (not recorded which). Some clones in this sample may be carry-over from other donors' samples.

The CDR3 protein is CASSEVPVEEQFF. The DNA for the CDR3 is TGCGCCAGCAGTGAAGTTCCTGTTGAGGAGCAGTTCTTC. J is TRBJ2-1 and V is TRBV10-1, with D uncertain. Trimming pared 3 bases from V and 10 bases from J, leaving 13 bases between. This CDR3 has 13 amino acids. CDR1 and CDR2 (germline): WNHNN, SYGVQD (reference sequence).